This T cell receptor beta chain was found in a study of blood T cell repertoires in COVID-19. Looking at the study overall: PBMCs, B-cell-depleted T cells, or T cells provided the cDNA or gDNA that made up the material.

In the original processing: It was from reference gene primer amplification that nucleated cell counts were estimated. Only in-frame clones appear in the TCRdb table, and some are missing; sequencing was by immunoSEQ multiplex PCR. V, J and clone size derive from that table, while D and trimming were established from the DNA sequence. There are 290,000 or so clones in the sample; 85% to 90% occur only once, and 3.5% to 4.5% lies in the top ten. This clone was seen just once. Participant age was roughly 18 to 89 years, and participants resided in 25 or so US areas. Clinical histories supplied by participants themselves formed the basis of cohort assignment. The sequencing sample was made of PBMCs or T cells enriched from blood (not recorded which). This TCR was sampled from a young woman with acute COVID-19.

In DNA form, the CDR3 reads TGTGCCAGTAGCTCCCGCCCGTCTAGCGGGAGAACCTACGAGCAGTACTTC. Amino acid sequence: CASSSRPSSGRTYEQYF. V gene TRBV19 combines with J gene TRBJ2-7, with TRBD2 matching over 10 bases. J lost 2 bases, V lost 6 bases, and 13 bases had no gene match. Looked up from germline, CDR1 is LNHDA and CDR2 is SQIVND (reference sequence). The CDR3 runs to 17 residues. Together with reference TRBV19 and TRBJ2-7, the CDR3 gives the full variable domain: DGGITQSPKYLFRKEGQNVTLSCEQNLNHDAMYWYRQDPGQGLRLIYYSQIVNDFQKGDIAEGYSVSREKKESFPLTVTSAQKNPTAFYLCASSSRPSSGRTYEQYFGPGTRLTVT.